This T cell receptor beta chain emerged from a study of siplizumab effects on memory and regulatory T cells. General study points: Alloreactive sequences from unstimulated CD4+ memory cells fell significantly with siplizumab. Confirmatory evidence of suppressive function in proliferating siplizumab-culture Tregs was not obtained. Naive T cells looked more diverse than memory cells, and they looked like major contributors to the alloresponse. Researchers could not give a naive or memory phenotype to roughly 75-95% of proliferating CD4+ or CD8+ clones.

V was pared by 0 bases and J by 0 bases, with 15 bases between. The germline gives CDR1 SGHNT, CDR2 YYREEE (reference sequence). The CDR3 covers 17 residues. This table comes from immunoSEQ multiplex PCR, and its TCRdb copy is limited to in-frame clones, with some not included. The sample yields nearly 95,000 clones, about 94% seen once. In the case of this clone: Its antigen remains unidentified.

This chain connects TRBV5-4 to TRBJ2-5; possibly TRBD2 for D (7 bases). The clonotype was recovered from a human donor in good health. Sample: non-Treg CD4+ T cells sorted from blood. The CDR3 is CASSLVRGAPYQETQYF. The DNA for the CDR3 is TGTGCCAGCAGCTTGGTTCGGGGGGCCCCGTACCAAGAGACCCAGTACTTC.